Below, one T cell receptor (beta chain) is given with its context. The participants were between about 18 and 90 years old and came from 24 US areas. Clinical history as reported by participants underpinned cohort assignment. J gave up 6 bases and V 3 bases, and 5 bases lay outside the gene matches. The CDR3 spans 15 residues. Germline CDR1 is MRHNA and CDR2 is SNTAGT. This entry is derived from a study of blood T cell repertoires in COVID-19. About the study: Collection of acute and convalescent COVID-19 samples took place in the United States, Italy and Spain.

As originally analysed: Amplified reference gene primers provided the basis for estimating nucleated cell counts. The assay was immunoSEQ multiplex PCR, and TCRdb's table has in-frame clones only and misses some. Clone size and V and J calls were adopted from that table, with D and trimming inferred from the DNA. The table includes 200,000 to 250,000 clones, more than 70% detected once. The rearrangement links TRBV6-4 to TRBJ1-4, with 9 bases identical to TRBD1. This receptor was identified in a woman aged 35 to 49 with acute COVID-19. Specimen: PBMCs or T cells enriched from blood (not recorded which). CDR3 DNA sequence: TGTGCCAGCAGTGAAGGGGGACAGGGAGATGAAAAACTGTTTTTT. Translation gives CASSEGGQGDEKLFF.